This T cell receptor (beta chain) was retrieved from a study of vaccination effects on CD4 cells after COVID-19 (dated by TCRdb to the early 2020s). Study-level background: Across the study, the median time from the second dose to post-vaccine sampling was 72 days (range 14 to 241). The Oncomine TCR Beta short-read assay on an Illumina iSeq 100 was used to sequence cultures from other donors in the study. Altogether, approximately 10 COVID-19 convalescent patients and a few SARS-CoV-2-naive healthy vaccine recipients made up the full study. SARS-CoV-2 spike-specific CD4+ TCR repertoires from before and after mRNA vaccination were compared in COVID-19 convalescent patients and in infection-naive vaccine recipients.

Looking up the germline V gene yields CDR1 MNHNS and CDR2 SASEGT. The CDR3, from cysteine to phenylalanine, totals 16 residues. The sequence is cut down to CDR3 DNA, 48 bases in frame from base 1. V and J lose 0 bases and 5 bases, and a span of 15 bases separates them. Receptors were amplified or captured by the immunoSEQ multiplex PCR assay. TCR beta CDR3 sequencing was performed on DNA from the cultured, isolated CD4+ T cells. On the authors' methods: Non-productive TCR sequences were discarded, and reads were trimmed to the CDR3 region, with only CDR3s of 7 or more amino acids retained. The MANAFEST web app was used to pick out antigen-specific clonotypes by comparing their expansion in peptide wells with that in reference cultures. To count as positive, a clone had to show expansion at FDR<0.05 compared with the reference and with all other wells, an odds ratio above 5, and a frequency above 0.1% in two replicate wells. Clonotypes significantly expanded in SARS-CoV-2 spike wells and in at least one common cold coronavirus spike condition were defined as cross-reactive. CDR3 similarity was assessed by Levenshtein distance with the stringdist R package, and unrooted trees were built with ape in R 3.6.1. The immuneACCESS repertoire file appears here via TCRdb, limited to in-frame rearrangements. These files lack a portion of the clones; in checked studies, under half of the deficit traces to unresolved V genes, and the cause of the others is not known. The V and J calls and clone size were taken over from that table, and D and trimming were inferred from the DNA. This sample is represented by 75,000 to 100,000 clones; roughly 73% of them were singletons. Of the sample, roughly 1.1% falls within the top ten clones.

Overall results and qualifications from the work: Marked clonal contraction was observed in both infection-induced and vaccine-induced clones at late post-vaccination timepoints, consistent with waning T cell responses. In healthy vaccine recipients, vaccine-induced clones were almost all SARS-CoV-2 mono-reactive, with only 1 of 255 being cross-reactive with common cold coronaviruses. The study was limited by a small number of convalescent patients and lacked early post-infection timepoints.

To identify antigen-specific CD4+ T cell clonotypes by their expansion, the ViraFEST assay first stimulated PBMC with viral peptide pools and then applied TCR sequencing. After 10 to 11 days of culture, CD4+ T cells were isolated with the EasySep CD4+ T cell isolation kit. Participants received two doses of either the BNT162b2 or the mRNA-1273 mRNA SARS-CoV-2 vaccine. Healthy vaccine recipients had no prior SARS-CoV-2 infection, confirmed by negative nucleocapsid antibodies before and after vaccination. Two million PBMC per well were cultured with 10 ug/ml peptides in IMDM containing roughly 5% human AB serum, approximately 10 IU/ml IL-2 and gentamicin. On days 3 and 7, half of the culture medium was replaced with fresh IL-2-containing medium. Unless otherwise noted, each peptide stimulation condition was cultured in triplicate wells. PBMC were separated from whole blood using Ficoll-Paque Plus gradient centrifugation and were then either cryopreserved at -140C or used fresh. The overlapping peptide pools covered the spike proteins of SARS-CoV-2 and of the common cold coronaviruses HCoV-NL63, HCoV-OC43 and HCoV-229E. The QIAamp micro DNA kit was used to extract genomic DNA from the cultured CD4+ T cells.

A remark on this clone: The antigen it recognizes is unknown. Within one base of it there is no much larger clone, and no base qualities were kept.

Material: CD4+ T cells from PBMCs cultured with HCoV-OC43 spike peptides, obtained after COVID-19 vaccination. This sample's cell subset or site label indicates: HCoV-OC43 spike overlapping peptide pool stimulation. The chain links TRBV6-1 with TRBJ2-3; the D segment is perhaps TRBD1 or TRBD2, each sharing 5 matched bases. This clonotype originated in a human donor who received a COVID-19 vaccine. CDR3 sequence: CASSEARVRAGDTQYF. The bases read TGTGCCAGCAGTGAAGCGCGGGTCAGGGCGGGAGATACGCAGTATTTT.